This TCR beta chain stems from a study of blood T cell repertoires in COVID-19. The wider study: PBMCs, B-cell-depleted T cells, or T cells provided the cDNA or gDNA that made up the material.

Germline lookup yields CDR1 MDHEN and CDR2 SYDVKM. There are 16 residues in the CDR3. V lost 2 bases and J 1 base, leaving 12 bases between the germline ends. Original handling: Amplification from reference gene primers served as the basis for estimated nucleated cell counts. Using immunoSEQ multiplex PCR, the repertoire was profiled, and TCRdb retains in-frame clones only, with some absent. D and trimming come from the DNA, and the V and J calls and clone size come from that table. This table holds around 120,000 clones, around nine tenths found once. The gene calls are TRBV28 and TRBJ1-5; D is undetermined. This receptor was obtained from a woman aged 45-65 years with active or convalescent COVID-19. Sequencing input: peripheral blood. CDR3 DNA sequence: TGTGCCAGCAGTTTAGAAGGCGGTTTGAGCAATCAGCCCCAGCATTTT. Translation: CASSLEGGLSNQPQHF.